These 15 T cell receptor beta chains were all obtained from the same sample, sequenced in a study of T cell repertoires in cytomegalovirus infection. TCRdb called the reads again in MiXCR, with one record for every CDR3 protein. The profile covers fewer than 550,000 distinct CDR3 sequences, with approximately 10% appearing a single time and roughly 10% taken by the ten largest. The material sequenced was PBMCs. The receptors come from a human donor in good health (CMV status not recorded). Some clones in this sample may be carry-over from other donors' samples.

This clonotype was seen more than once but under ten times. V is TRBV6-6 and J is TRBJ2-1; unclear D gene. Trimming pared 0 bases from V and 9 bases from J, leaving 12 bases between. CDR3 size: 14 residues. The V gene's germline CDR1 is MNHNY and CDR2 SVGAGI (reference sequence). CDR3 nucleotides: TGTGCCAGCAGTTACTCTGACCGTGGTAGTGAGCAGTTCTTC. Protein sequence: CASSYSDRGSEQFF.

This clonotype was seen ten or more times. V usage is TRBV6-1 and J usage is TRBJ2-3, with TRBD1 as a possible D gene (5 bases). Germline V CDR1 and CDR2: MNHNS, SASEGT. The CDR3 runs 15 residues. With 10 bases removed from V and 2 bases from J, the gap between germline ends came to 19 bases. The CDR3 is CATMTQGISTDTQYF. In DNA, the CDR3 is TGTGCCACCATGACTCAGGGAATCTCCACAGATACGCAGTATTTT.

The chain has TRBV10-3 and TRBJ1-1; 9 bases align to TRBD1. Germline CDR1 is ENHRY and CDR2 is SYGVKD. Trimming at V came to 6 bases and at J to 3 bases, leaving 5 bases not matched to a gene. The CDR3 is 14 residues long. This CDR3 reads CAIRKDRGDTEAFF. The CDR3 DNA reads as TGTGCCATCAGAAAGGACAGGGGAGACACTGAAGCTTTCTTT.

At least ten counts were recorded for this clonotype. The gene calls are TRBV28 and TRBJ1-1, with D unclear. The CDR3 runs 13 residues. Between the trimmed V and J ends, which lost 4 bases and 6 bases, there was a span of 12 bases. CDR1 MDHEN and CDR2 SYDVKM come from the germline V gene. In DNA, the CDR3 is TGTGCCAGCAGTTCGACTATTCGCGCTGAAGCTTTCTTT. It is translated as CASSSTIRAEAFF.

About this clonotype itself: This sequence may be a read error, since a much larger clone differs from it by one base. V is TRBV11-2 and J is TRBJ1-6; TRBD1 might be the D (5 bases). This CDR3 spans 17 amino acids. CDR1 and CDR2 from the germline V gene are SGHAT and FQNNGV. For the CDR3, the DNA is TGTGCCAGCAGCTCTTGGGACGGGGGTAGAATTGGGTCACCCCACCACTTT. Protein product: CASSSWDGGRIGSPHHF.

This clonotype has at least ten counts. The rearrangement links TRBV7-9 to TRBJ1-5; D remains ambiguous. V lost 1 base and J 0 bases, leaving 10 bases between the germline ends. The CDR3 totals 16 residues. The germline V gene encodes CDR1 SEHNR and CDR2 FQNEAQ (reference sequence). The CDR3 nucleotides read TGTGCCAGCAGCTTAGGGGCCCCTTATAGCAATCAGCCCCAGCATTTT. Encoded protein: CASSLGAPYSNQPQHF. Based on the CDR3 plus reference TRBV7-9 and TRBJ1-5, the full variable domain is DTGVSQNPRHKITKRGQNVTFRCDPISEHNRLYWYRQTLGQGPEFLTYFQNEAQLEKSRLLSDRFSAERPKGSFSTLEIQRTEQGDSAMYLCASSLGAPYSNQPQHFGDGTRLSIL.

This clonotype was seen a few times. This rearrangement joins TRBV2 to TRBJ1-5; 7 nucleotides agree with TRBD1. The V gene end was trimmed by 6 bases and the J gene end by 1 base; junction bases not matched to a gene: 6. The CDR3 is 15 amino acids. CDR1 SNHLY and CDR2 FYNNEI come from the germline V gene. The CDR3 reads CASSPTGRSNQPQHF. The CDR3 DNA reads as TGTGCCAGCAGCCCGACAGGGCGAAGCAATCAGCCCCAGCATTTT.

J is TRBJ2-1 and V is TRBV12-3 or TRBV12-4; tentatively, D is TRBD1 or TRBD2 (7 bases each). There are 15 residues in the CDR3. V was shortened by 3 bases and J by 3 bases, with 12 bases between the two germline ends. The CDR3 sequence is CASSFGGTDYNEQFF. For the CDR3, the DNA is TGTGCCAGCAGTTTCGGGGGGACAGACTACAATGAGCAGTTCTTC.

This clonotype was recorded many times. The chain joins TRBV29-1 to TRBJ1-1; a possible D gene is TRBD1 (6 bases). Trimming pared 3 bases from V and 1 base from J, leaving 12 bases between. CDR1 and CDR2 from the germline V gene are SQVTM and ANQGSEA. The CDR3 covers 14 residues. CDR3 coding DNA: TGCAGCGTTGACCGGGACATATCGAACACTGAAGCTTTCTTT. The encoded protein is CSVDRDISNTEAFF.

This clonotype was seen at least ten times. The chain combines TRBV14 with TRBJ1-1; D gene ambiguous. CDR3 size: 12 residues. CDR1 is SGHDN, CDR2 FVKESK, per germline. The germline V and J ends were trimmed by 4 bases and 7 bases, with 10 bases remaining between them. CDR3 in amino acids: CASSPYRGEAFF. As DNA, the CDR3 is TGTGCCAGCAGCCCCTACCGGGGTGAAGCTTTCTTT.

This clonotype was recorded once. The gene calls are TRBV20-1 and TRBJ1-3, with 7 nucleotides matching TRBD1. CDR3 length equals 14 residues. Germline assignment: CDR1 DFQATT and CDR2 SNEGSKA (reference sequence). The V gene end was trimmed by 6 bases and the J gene end by 2 bases; junction bases not matched to a gene: 7. CDR3 sequence reads: CSAPTDRAGNTIYF. In nucleotides, the CDR3 is TGCAGTGCGCCCACCGACAGGGCTGGAAACACCATATATTTT.

The table lists this clonotype with many counts. The J gene is TRBJ2-5, the V gene TRBV5-1, with D tentatively TRBD2 (7 bases). This CDR3 region has 15 residues. Trimming left V 4 bases short and J 4 bases short, with 17 bases between. Germline V gene sequence: CDR1 SGHRS, CDR2 YFSETQ. The chain's CDR3 is CASSPQGGRGETQYF. In nucleotides, the CDR3 is TGCGCCAGCAGCCCACAGGGCGGGAGAGGAGAGACCCAGTACTTC.

This clonotype was recorded many times. The CDR3 sequence is CASSNLAKNIQYF. CDR3 nucleotide sequence: TGTGCCAGCAGTAATCTAGCCAAAAACATTCAGTACTTC. The genes are TRBV12-3 or TRBV12-4 and TRBJ2-4; D unresolved. V dropped 5 bases and J dropped 0 bases, with 5 bases sitting between them. The CDR3 totals 13 residues.

This clonotype was recorded many times. The J gene is TRBJ2-3, the V gene TRBV20-1, with TRBD1 as a possible D gene (6 bases). Germline V gives CDR1 DFQATT, CDR2 SNEGSKA (reference sequence). Trimming removed 0 bases at V and 5 bases at J, with 15 bases between. CDR3 length: 15 residues. In DNA form, the CDR3 reads TGCAGTGCTAGAGATTCCAGGGGTATAGAAGATACGCAGTATTTT. Translated, it gives CSARDSRGIEDTQYF.

This clonotype was seen many times. This chain joins TRBV7-9 and TRBJ1-1; 9 nucleotides align to TRBD1. This CDR3 spans 14 amino acids. The junction had 6 bases not matched to a gene; V was cut back by 5 bases and J by 5 bases. CDR1 and CDR2 from the germline V gene are SEHNR and FQNEAQ (reference sequence). Here the CDR3 reads CASSPRDRVTEAFF. The CDR3 bases are TGTGCCAGCAGCCCAAGGGACAGGGTAACTGAAGCTTTCTTT.